This section outlines one T cell receptor (beta chain) sequence together with its context. The authors' processing: Estimation of nucleated cell counts relied on the amplification of reference gene primers. Assay used: immunoSEQ multiplex PCR; TCRdb lists only in-frame clones, some missing. V and J calls and clone size are given by that table; D and trimming were obtained from the DNA. This sample has some 670,000 clones, with approximately 90% found just once. This record comes from a study of blood T cell repertoires in COVID-19. At the level of the study: T cells, B-cell-depleted T cells, or PBMCs provided the cDNA or gDNA that served as material.

The TCR was taken from a woman under 30 with acute or convalescent COVID-19. The specimen sequenced was peripheral blood.

CDR3 sequence (DNA): TGCGCCAGCAGGCGAGCTAGCGGGGGCACAGATACGCAGTATTTT. As protein: CASRRASGGTDTQYF. The V and J genes are TRBV4-1 and TRBJ2-3, with 9 positions matching TRBD2. V lost 6 bases to trimming and J lost 1 base; unmatched junction nucleotides: 5. This CDR3 spans 15 amino acids. Germline-derived CDR1 and CDR2 are MGHRA and YSYEKL.